The 23 T cell receptor beta chains below were found in one sample sequenced in a study of T-cell reconstitution after alpha-beta-depleted transplantation in children. Preparation of the TCRbeta library was carried out with unique molecular identifiers. In TCRdb, the PCR reads were re-called with MiXCR into one record per CDR3 protein. The sample has hundreds of thousands of distinct CDR3 sequences, under 12% seen once. Specimen: PBMCs from the stem cell graft donor, collected from the stem cell graft. The receptors derive from a human donor who donated a stem cell graft to a child with acute myeloid leukemia.

The V gene is TRBV11-3, the J gene TRBJ1-4, with D possibly matching TRBD1 (5 bases). V lost 5 bases to trimming and J lost 8 bases, with 15 bases between them. The CDR3 has 14 amino acids. CDR1 SGHNT and CDR2 YENEEA come from the germline V gene. DNA for the CDR3: TGTGCCAGCAGCCCCTACCTGGGGCAGGAAAAACTGTTTTTT. Its protein product is CASSPYLGQEKLFF.

For the CDR3, the DNA is TGTGCCAGCACCCGAGGGGCGGGAGGCCATGAGCAGTTCTTC. This translates into CASTRGAGGHEQFF. V usage is TRBV7-2 and J usage is TRBJ2-1; 8 positions agree with TRBD2. The CDR3 runs 14 residues. Germline V gene sequence: CDR1 SGHTA, CDR2 FQGNSA. With V trimmed by 7 bases and J by 8 bases, 10 bases remained unmatched. Complete variable domain (other parts from reference TRBV7-2 and TRBJ2-1): GAGVSQSPSNKVTEKGKDVELRCDPISGHTALYWYRQSLGQGLEFLIYFQGNSAPDKSGLPSDRFSAERTGGSVSTLTIQRTQQEDSAVYLCASTRGAGGHEQFFGPGTRLTVL.

The sample holds many counts of this clonotype. The V call is TRBV6-5, the J call TRBJ2-1, with 8 bases identical to TRBD2. This CDR3 is built from 12 residues. V dropped 4 bases and J dropped 16; count of bases not matched to a gene: 9. CDR1 and CDR2 from the germline V gene are MNHEY and SVGAGI. CDR3: CASSSYSGDKFF. CDR3 nucleotides: TGTGCCAGCAGTTCTTATAGCGGGGATAAATTCTTC.

V is TRBV20-1 and J is TRBJ2-2; D is unclear. This CDR3 is 15 amino acids long. Per germline, CDR1 DFQATT and CDR2 SNEGSKA (reference sequence). Trimming removed 0 bases from V and 1 base from J, with 9 bases in between. The CDR3 DNA reads as TGCAGTGCTAGAGATCTAAGGGAGAACACCGGGGAGCTGTTTTTT. Its protein product is CSARDLRENTGELFF.

V gene TRBV5-1 combines with J gene TRBJ1-1; D remains unclear. CDR3 length equals 14 residues. V lost 0 bases, J lost 0 bases, and 6 bases lay in between. The germline V gene has CDR1 SGHRS and CDR2 YFSETQ. The DNA of the CDR3 is TGCGCCAGCAGCTTGGAAAAGATGAACACTGAAGCTTTCTTT. Amino acids: CASSLEKMNTEAFF.

V and J are TRBV20-1 and TRBJ2-7; 10 bases agree with TRBD2. V shed 6 bases and J 5 bases; nucleotides not matched to a gene: 10. In germline, CDR1 is DFQATT, CDR2 SNEGSKA (reference sequence). CDR3 size: 14 residues. Here the CDR3 reads CSAAMASGSHEQYF. The DNA of the CDR3 is TGCAGTGCGGCGATGGCTAGCGGGAGCCACGAGCAGTACTTC.

The chain is built from TRBV30 and TRBJ2-1; TRBD1 matches at 9 bases. Germline values: CDR1 GTSNPN, CDR2 SVGIG (reference sequence). This CDR3 is built from 18 residues. With 3 bases clipped from V and 1 base from J, the junction kept 13 bases outside the gene matches. The CDR3 protein is CAWRGQGIEGWSYNEQFF. The CDR3 DNA reads TGTGCCTGGAGGGGACAGGGTATTGAGGGGTGGTCCTACAATGAGCAGTTCTTC.

This clonotype was detected ten times or more. This sequence joins TRBV24-1 and TRBJ2-7; D might be TRBD1 (6 bases). Germline-derived CDR1 and CDR2 are KGHDR and SFDVKD. The CDR3 loop spans 13 amino acids. V shed 5 bases and J shed 4 bases, with 11 bases lying between them. The CDR3 DNA reads as TGTGCCACCAGTGCCAGGGGCGCGTACGAGCAGTACTTC. It translates to CATSARGAYEQYF.

This clonotype was seen ten or more times. This rearrangement joins TRBV20-1 to TRBJ1-4; TRBD1 agrees at 8 bases. Looked up from germline, CDR1 is DFQATT and CDR2 is SNEGSKA (reference sequence). This CDR3 contains 16 residues. Germline trimming cut 6 bases from V and 4 bases from J; bases unmatched to any gene: 13. The DNA for the CDR3 is TGCAGTGCCAGGGTCTCGACAGGGGACTATAATGAAAAACTGTTTTTT. Its protein is CSARVSTGDYNEKLFF.

This clonotype has a handful of counts. V is TRBV6-5 and J is TRBJ2-1; 12 bases align to TRBD2. V lost 6 bases, J lost 8 bases, and 5 bases stayed unmatched. The CDR3 contains 14 residues. Looked up from germline, CDR1 is MNHEY and CDR2 is SVGAGI. The CDR3 spells CASRRLAGDHEQFF. The DNA for the CDR3 is TGTGCCAGCAGAAGACTAGCGGGAGACCATGAGCAGTTCTTC.

The J gene is TRBJ2-1, the V gene TRBV5-1; TRBD2 agrees at 10 bases. Losses at the gene ends were 5 bases for V and 4 bases for J; bases not matched to a gene: 9. The germline gives CDR1 SGHRS, CDR2 YFSETQ. This CDR3 has 16 amino acids. Written as DNA, the CDR3 is TGCGCCAGCAGTACCAAGCGGGAGGGCCAGTACAATGAGCAGTTCTTC. Amino acid sequence: CASSTKREGQYNEQFF.

This clonotype was observed a few times. The gene calls are TRBV12-3 or TRBV12-4 and TRBJ1-1; D uncertain. This CDR3 comprises 10 residues. V lost 5 bases to trimming and J lost 12 bases, with 10 bases between them. This CDR3 is CASSQRETFF. The DNA of the CDR3 is TGTGCCAGCAGTCAGAGGGAAACTTTCTTT.

The genes are TRBV7-9 and TRBJ2-2; D assignment may be TRBD1 or TRBD2 (5 bases each). V lost 4 bases and J 4 bases, leaving 10 bases between the germline ends. Germline CDR1 SEHNR, CDR2 FQNEAQ (reference sequence). The CDR3 extends over 14 amino acids. The DNA for the CDR3 is TGTGCCAGCAGCTGGGGACGGACCACCGGGGAGCTGTTTTTT. This translates into CASSWGRTTGELFF.

This clonotype was observed a few times. The chain couples TRBV29-1 to TRBJ2-7, with 9 positions matching TRBD1. The ends lost 7 bases at V and 4 bases at J; junction bases unmatched: 17. The V gene's germline CDR1 is SQVTM and CDR2 ANQGSEA. The CDR3 runs 16 residues. The chain's CDR3 is CSAFGAGTGKGYEQYF. The CDR3 DNA follows: TGCAGCGCCTTTGGGGCCGGGACAGGGAAGGGTTACGAGCAGTACTTC.

This clonotype appeared a few times. V usage is TRBV28 and J usage is TRBJ1-2; no clear D. Germline V CDR1 and CDR2: MDHEN, SYDVKM. The CDR3 contains 11 residues. The V end lost 5 bases, the J end lost 7 bases, and 8 bases lay between the germline ends. CDR3 loop: CASSPSTGYTF. In DNA, the CDR3 is TGTGCCAGCAGTCCTAGCACTGGCTACACCTTC.

The gene calls are TRBV27 and TRBJ1-1; D call uncertain. Germline V CDR1 and CDR2: MNHEY, SMNVEV (reference sequence). The CDR3 length is 15 residues. The V gene lost 6 bases and the J gene lost 1 base, with 15 bases spanning the gap. This chain's CDR3 is CASSNHGRPNTEAFF. In nucleotides, the CDR3 is TGTGCCAGCAGCAACCACGGACGGCCGAACACTGAAGCTTTCTTT.

The V and J genes are TRBV18 and TRBJ2-3; the D call may be TRBD1 or TRBD2 (5 bases each). CDR1 and CDR2 (germline): KGHSH, LQKENI. The CDR3 is 16 residues long. V was pared by 1 base and J by 0 bases, with 11 bases between. The CDR3 is CASSPQGTPSTDTQYF. CDR3 DNA: TGTGCCAGCTCACCACAGGGGACCCCTAGCACAGATACGCAGTATTTT.

The chain carries TRBV20-1 and TRBJ2-5, with D possibly matching TRBD1 (5 bases). V lost 3 bases, J lost 4 bases, and 12 bases lay in between. The CDR3 contains 13 residues. From germline, CDR1 is DFQATT and CDR2 SNEGSKA (reference sequence). The CDR3 DNA is TGCAGTGCTAGGACGTACCAGGGAGAGACCCAGTACTTC. It specifies CSARTYQGETQYF.

The chain joins TRBV6-6 to TRBJ1-1, with D perhaps TRBD1 (5 bases). V was trimmed by 10 bases and J by 4 bases, leaving 16 bases between them. CDR1 and CDR2 (germline): MNHNY, SVGAGI (reference sequence). The CDR3 extends over 13 amino acids. As DNA, the CDR3 is TGTGCCACATCGGAGGGGTCGAGCACTGAAGCTTTCTTT. Translation: CATSEGSSTEAFF.

This clonotype showed up just a few times. The chain recombines TRBV6-2 or TRBV6-3 with TRBJ2-1, with 10 bases aligning to TRBD1. V gave up 7 bases and J gave up 9 bases; unmatched junction bases: 9. This CDR3 comprises 14 residues. Germline V gene lookup returns CDR1 MNHEY and CDR2 SVGEGT. The CDR3 reads CASTQDRGRAEQFF. The CDR3 DNA sequence: TGTGCCAGCACCCAGGACAGGGGGAGGGCTGAGCAGTTCTTC.

In its sample, this clonotype was seen a few times. The V and J genes are TRBV11-2 and TRBJ2-7; D not certain. Germline lookup yields CDR1 SGHAT and CDR2 FQNNGV. The CDR3 covers 13 residues. Trimming removed 5 bases at V and 5 bases at J, with 13 bases between. The CDR3 is CASSASPPHEQYF. DNA of the CDR3: TGTGCCAGCAGCGCGTCTCCCCCCCACGAGCAGTACTTC.

CDR3 loop: CASQAGTGRTGELFF. The CDR3 DNA reads TGTGCCAGTCAGGCCGGGACAGGGAGGACCGGGGAGCTGTTTTTT. The chain employs TRBV2 and TRBJ2-2, with TRBD1 matching 9 bases. The CDR3 length is 15 residues. The V segment lost 9 bases and the J segment 5 bases; nucleotides outside the gene matches: 10. CDR1 is SNHLY, CDR2 FYNNEI, per germline.

This clonotype showed up many times. The chain has TRBV5-1 and TRBJ2-1; the D is unclear. Per the germline V gene, CDR1 is SGHRS and CDR2 is YFSETQ. The V and J ends lost 5 bases and 9 bases respectively, with 21 bases between them. The CDR3 runs to 15 residues. The CDR3 bases are TGCGCCAGCAGTTGGTGGGCTGCCGGCCAGACTGAGCAGTTCTTC. This encodes CASSWWAAGQTEQFF.